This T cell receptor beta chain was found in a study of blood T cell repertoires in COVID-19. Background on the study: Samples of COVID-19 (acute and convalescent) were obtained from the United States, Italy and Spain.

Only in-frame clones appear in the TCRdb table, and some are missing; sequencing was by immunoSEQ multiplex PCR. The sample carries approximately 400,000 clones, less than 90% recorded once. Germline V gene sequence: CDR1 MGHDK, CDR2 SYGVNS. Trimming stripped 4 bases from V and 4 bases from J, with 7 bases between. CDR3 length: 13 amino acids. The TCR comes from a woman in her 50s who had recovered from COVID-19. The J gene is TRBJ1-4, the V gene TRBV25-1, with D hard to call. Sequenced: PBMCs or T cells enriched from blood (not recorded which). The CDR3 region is CASSGALNEKLFF. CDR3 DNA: TGTGCCAGCAGTGGGGCACTTAATGAAAAACTGTTTTTT. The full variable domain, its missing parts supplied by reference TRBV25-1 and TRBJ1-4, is EADIYQTPRYLVIGTGKKITLECSQTMGHDKMYWYQQDPGMELHLIHYSYGVNSTEKGDLSSESTVSRIRTEHFPLTLESARPSHTSQYLCASSGALNEKLFFGSGTQLSVL.